The rows below give T cell receptor beta chains drawn from one sample of a study of cytomegalovirus exposure and HLA in healthy donors. Here immunoSEQ multiplex PCR was the method, and the copy in TCRdb shows in-frame clones only, minus some. In the table there are some 200,000 clones, approximately 81% of which are singletons. The sample comprised PBMCs. The receptor source for this set is a woman in her twenties or thirties in good health and CMV-seronegative. The CDR3 runs from the conserved cysteine through the conserved F or W. Each record gives: D gene, J gene, V gene, clone size, CDR3 DNA, CDR3 protein. A D gene is named only where the DNA matches it firmly. The size entry is marked missing in some rows and otherwise reads once, few, many or a size class.

.,TRBJ1-1,TRBV28,.,TGTGCCAGCATTCTCAACGCCGGAGGACAGCGCAACACTGAAGCTTTCTTT,CASILNAGGQRNTEAFF
.,TRBJ2-2,TRBV6-1,.,TGTGCCAGCGCTGGAGGGGTCAACACCGGGGAGCTGTTTTTT,CASAGGVNTGELFF
TRBD1,TRBJ1-1,TRBV19,.,TGTGCCAGTAGTATCGACAGGGGGGGGACTGAAGCTTTCTTT,CASSIDRGGTEAFF
.,TRBJ2-6,TRBV19,few,TGTGCCAGCGCGGAGGTAGTCGGGGCCAACGTCCTGACTTTC,CASAEVVGANVLTF
TRBD1,TRBJ1-2,TRBV29-1,.,TGCAGCGTTATTACTATGGGACAGCGCTACACCTTC,CSVITMGQRYTF
TRBD2,TRBJ2-1,TRBV2,.,TGTGCCAGCACGGGACTAGCGGGATCTAATGAGCAGTTCTTC,CASTGLAGSNEQFF
.,TRBJ2-3,TRBV10-1,.,TGCGCCAGCAGTGACGGAGGATCCACAGATACGCAGTATTTT,CASSDGGSTDTQYF
.,TRBJ1-4,TRBV19,.,TGTGCCAGTAGTATGTGGAGGGGTAGCGCAACTAATGAAAAACTGTTTTTT,CASSMWRGSATNEKLFF
.,TRBJ2-6,TRBV7-9,.,TGTGCCAGCAGCTTATCAAGCTCTGGGGCCAACGGCCTGACTTTC,CASSLSSSGANGLTF
TRBD2,TRBJ2-7,TRBV4-3,.,TGCGCCAGCAGCCAGACTAGCGGGAGGCCCTACGAGCAGTACTTC,CASSQTSGRPYEQYF
.,TRBJ2-1,TRBV2,.,TGTGCCAGCAGTGAAGGGGACATTTTTGGCAATGAGCAGTTCTTC,CASSEGDIFGNEQFF
.,TRBJ2-7,TRBV5-1,.,TGCGCCAGCAGCGCCCGGACCTCACAGGGTTCCCACGAGCAGTACTTC,CASSARTSQGSHEQYF
TRBD1,TRBJ1-1,TRBV7-9,.,TGTTCCAGCAGCTTAGGGCATCAAACAGGGGCAGGCACTGAAGCTTTCTTT,CSSSLGHQTGAGTEAFF
.,TRBJ2-3,TRBV27,.,TGTGCCAGCAGTTTCGAGGTACAGGGAGGGGATACGCAGTATTTT,CASSFEVQGGDTQYF
TRBD1,TRBJ2-7,TRBV27,.,TGTGCCAGCAGTTCTCCGGGACAGGGGTTCTACGAGCAGTACTTC,CASSSPGQGFYEQYF
TRBD1,TRBJ1-5,TRBV28,medium-sized,TGTGCCAGCAGCCACTACAGGGGAAGCAATCAGCCCCAGCATTTT,CASSHYRGSNQPQHF
TRBD1,TRBJ1-5,TRBV18,.,TGTGCCAGCTCACCAAAGGGGGCCTCGAATCAGCCCCAGCATTTT,CASSPKGASNQPQHF
.,TRBJ2-7,TRBV6-6,.,TGTGCCAGCAGTTACTCTGACAGGACCTACGAGCAGTACTTC,CASSYSDRTYEQYF
.,TRBJ1-1,TRBV18,once,TGTGCCAGCTCACCACGACAGGTGAACACTGAAGCTTTCTTT,CASSPRQVNTEAFF
TRBD2,TRBJ2-2,TRBV27,.,TGTGCCAGCACCTTTAGCGGGGGCGCCGGGGAGCTGTTTTTT,CASTFSGGAGELFF
TRBD1,TRBJ1-2,TRBV5-1,.,TGCGCCAGCAGCTTGGGGGACAGGGCACCCGTCTCCTATGGCTACACCTTC,CASSLGDRAPVSYGYTF
TRBD2,TRBJ2-5,TRBV27,.,TGTGCCAGCACCCCTGGGAGGGGCCGGACACAAGAGACCCAGTACTTC,CASTPGRGRTQETQYF
.,TRBJ2-7,TRBV11-2,.,TGTGCCAGCAGCTTAGATAATTACGGCTCCTACGAGCAGTACTTC,CASSLDNYGSYEQYF